These 18 T cell receptor beta chains were all obtained from the same sample, sequenced in a study of blood T cell repertoires in COVID-19 (dated by TCRdb to about 2020). Library preparation used the immunoSEQ multiplex PCR assay. The source is immuneACCESS, and TCRdb retained only in-frame sequences with V and J called. Part of the clones is not carried over; for the studies checked, unresolved V genes explain less than half of this, and the remainder is unexplained. The sample has 250,000 or so clones on record, roughly four fifths of them singletons. Clones ranked in the top ten supply more than 3% of the sample. Sequences were obtained from PBMCs or T cells enriched from blood (not recorded which). These receptors came from a man aged 50-59 years who had recovered from COVID-19.

J is TRBJ2-5 and V is TRBV10-3; 10 bases map to TRBD2. The CDR3 is 15 amino acids. Germline CDR1 is ENHRY and CDR2 is SYGVKD. The V gene end was trimmed by 6 bases and the J gene end by 5 bases; junction bases not matched to a gene: 9. The CDR3 loop reads CAISRTSGTVETQYF. CDR3 DNA sequence: TGTGCCATCAGCAGGACTAGCGGAACTGTCGAGACCCAGTACTTC.

This clone was picked up many times. This chain uses TRBV10-3 with TRBJ1-5, with D maybe TRBD1 (5 bases). Per the germline V gene, CDR1 is ENHRY and CDR2 is SYGVKD. V was shortened by 0 bases and J by 5 bases, with 14 bases between the two germline ends. The CDR3 has 16 residues. As DNA, the CDR3 is TGTGCCATCAGTGAGTCATCAGGTCAGGGCTATCAGCCCCAGCATTTT. Protein: CAISESSGQGYQPQHF.

The V call is TRBV30, the J call TRBJ1-5; TRBD1 agrees at 10 bases. Germline loops: CDR1 GTSNPN, CDR2 SVGIG (reference sequence). Trimming at V came to 3 bases and at J to 5 bases, leaving 7 bases not matched to a gene. The CDR3 runs to 15 residues. In DNA, the CDR3 is TGTGCCTGGAGCGAGGGACAGGGGACGTATCAGCCCCAGCATTTT. Translation: CAWSEGQGTYQPQHF.

This sequence joins TRBV30 and TRBJ1-1; possibly TRBD1 for D (6 bases). Trimming took 3 bases from V and 5 from J, leaving 13 bases between them. There are 13 residues in the CDR3. Germline V gives CDR1 GTSNPN, CDR2 SVGIG (reference sequence). Here the CDR3 DNA reads TGTGCCTGGAGAGGATTAGGGGGTACTGAAGCTTTCTTT. It yields the protein CAWRGLGGTEAFF.

The V gene is TRBV5-8, the J gene TRBJ2-7; D ambiguous. In germline, CDR1 is SGHTS, CDR2 YDEGEE. Trimming stripped 0 bases from V and 6 bases from J, with 19 bases between. The CDR3 length is 16 residues. The CDR3 reads CASSLGFGRLGPEQYF. CDR3 DNA sequence: TGTGCCAGCAGCTTGGGTTTCGGCCGGCTAGGCCCCGAGCAGTACTTC.

The J gene is TRBJ2-2, the V gene TRBV7-9; maybe TRBD2 (6 bases). Deletions cut 1 base from V and 6 bases from J, with 9 bases between. Germline lookup yields CDR1 SEHNR and CDR2 FQNEAQ (reference sequence). The CDR3 is 14 amino acids. The CDR3 loop is CASSLVGGPGELFF. The CDR3 region has the DNA TGTGCCAGCAGCTTAGTGGGAGGTCCCGGGGAGCTGTTTTTT.

The chain uses TRBV6-1 and TRBJ2-7, with D tentatively TRBD2 (5 bases). The CDR3 runs to 15 residues. The V and J ends lost 1 base and 2 bases respectively, with 12 bases between them. Germline loops: CDR1 MNHNS, CDR2 SASEGT. The chain's CDR3 is CASSEGLLYPYEQYF. The CDR3 DNA reads as TGTGCCAGCAGTGAAGGACTACTCTACCCCTACGAGCAGTACTTC.

The chain couples TRBV29-1 to TRBJ2-7; D is perhaps TRBD1 (6 bases). CDR3 length equals 11 residues. From germline, CDR1 is SQVTM and CDR2 ANQGSEA. V lost 4 bases, J lost 6 bases, and 10 bases lay in between. The CDR3 here is CSVGDIGEQYF. DNA of the CDR3: TGCAGCGTTGGGGACATCGGCGAGCAGTACTTC.

The chain carries TRBV19 and TRBJ2-4; D possibly corresponds to TRBD2 (5 bases). With 2 bases removed from V and 3 bases from J, the gap between germline ends came to 11 bases. Germline V gives CDR1 LNHDA, CDR2 SQIVND (reference sequence). The CDR3 extends over 15 amino acids. The DNA of the CDR3 is TGTGCCAGTAGTATACCGGGGTTAGGCAAAAACATTCAGTACTTC. It is translated as CASSIPGLGKNIQYF.

The rearrangement uses TRBV14 and TRBJ2-2; TRBD1 agrees at 7 bases. Trimming removed 5 bases from V and 4 bases from J; junction bases left unmatched: 4. This CDR3 contains 14 residues. CDR1 and CDR2 from the germline V gene are SGHDN and FVKESK. CDR3 residues: CASSFRQGTGELFF. CDR3 DNA: TGTGCCAGCAGCTTTAGACAGGGCACCGGGGAGCTGTTTTTT. Complete variable domain (other parts from reference TRBV14 and TRBJ2-2): EAGVTQFPSHSVIEKGQTVTLRCDPISGHDNLYWYRRVMGKEIKFLLHFVKESKQDESGMPNNRFLAERTGGTYSTLKVQPAELEDSGVYFCASSFRQGTGELFFGEGSRLTVL.

This rearrangement joins TRBV7-6 to TRBJ1-5, with 10 bases lining up with TRBD1. The CDR3 has 16 residues. Per germline, CDR1 SGHVS and CDR2 FNYEAQ. Trimming at V came to 5 bases and at J to 3 bases, leaving 7 bases not matched to a gene. The DNA of the CDR3 is TGTGCCAGCAGCCCCGGGACAGGGGCTTTCAATCAGCCCCAGCATTTT. Translation gives CASSPGTGAFNQPQHF.

In this sample, this clone turned up a few times. The chain uses TRBV14 and TRBJ2-2, with 10 nucleotides matching TRBD2. This CDR3 comprises 16 residues. V shed 2 bases, J shed 4 bases, and the junction held 4 bases outside the gene matches. The germline V gene has CDR1 SGHDN and CDR2 FVKESK. DNA of the CDR3: TGTGCCAGCAGCCAAATAAGCGGGAGGGCCACCGGGGAGCTGTTTTTT. Translation gives CASSQISGRATGELFF.

This rearrangement joins TRBV15 to TRBJ1-2; 9 positions match TRBD1. The CDR3 length is 17 residues. CDR1 is LNHNV and CDR2 is YYDKDF in the germline V gene (reference sequence). V shed 0 bases and J 6 bases; nucleotides not matched to a gene: 11. The DNA for the CDR3 is TGTGCCACCAGCAGAGATGGGGGCGACAGGGGGAGGGATGGCTACACCTTC. Translated, it gives CATSRDGGDRGRDGYTF.

This chain joins TRBV5-1 and TRBJ2-5; TRBD1 agrees at 8 bases. With 0 bases clipped from V and 6 bases from J, the junction kept 7 bases outside the gene matches. Germline V gene data show CDR1 as SGHRS and CDR2 as YFSETQ. This CDR3 has 15 residues. The CDR3 coding sequence is TGCGCCAGCAGCTTGGCGCCAGGGGGCGTGCAGACCCAGTACTTC. Its translation: CASSLAPGGVQTQYF.

V is TRBV29-1 and J is TRBJ2-3, with a possible D match to TRBD1 (5 bases). Trimming cost V 4 bases and J 0 bases, with 14 bases left between them. The CDR3 spans 15 residues. Germline CDR1 and CDR2: SQVTM and ANQGSEA. The CDR3 nucleotides read TGCAGCGTTGCCCCAGGACACCTAAGCACAGATACGCAGTATTTT. Protein: CSVAPGHLSTDTQYF.

This chain links TRBV5-1 with TRBJ2-3; tentative D call: TRBD2 (6 bases). V shed 5 bases and J shed 7 bases, with 17 bases lying between them. CDR3 size: 14 residues. Germline V gene data show CDR1 as SGHRS and CDR2 as YFSETQ. The CDR3 DNA reads TGCGCCAGCAGTGATAGCGGTAGCGCATATACGCAGTATTTT. Translating gives CASSDSGSAYTQYF.

This clone was counted a single time. Written as DNA, the CDR3 is TGCGCCAGCAGCTCCGCTAGCGGGACTGGCGAGCAGTACTTC. Residues: CASSSASGTGEQYF. The chain links TRBV5-1 to TRBJ2-7; 9 bases are shared with TRBD2. The CDR3 loop spans 14 amino acids. The junction had 7 bases not matched to a gene; V was cut back by 3 bases and J by 6 bases. Germline CDR1 reads SGHRS; CDR2 reads YFSETQ.

The V and J genes are TRBV11-3 and TRBJ2-7; TRBD1 agrees at 9 bases. The CDR3 has 13 amino acids. With V trimmed by 5 bases and J by 7 bases, 6 bases remained unmatched. Germline values: CDR1 SGHNT, CDR2 YENEEA. CDR3 region: CASSRTGVGEQYF. In DNA form, the CDR3 reads TGTGCCAGCAGCAGGACAGGGGTGGGGGAGCAGTACTTC.